These 9 T cell receptor beta chains share one sample of origin, sequenced in a study of CD8 T cells in ankylosing spondylitis. One entry per CDR3 protein, called by TCRdb with MiXCR from the 5' RACE reads. The data contain about 310,000 distinct CDR3 sequences, less than 25% of them singletons. The sample taken for sequencing was blood, either unsorted or a sorted T cell fraction (not recorded which). These receptor sequences come from a female donor with ankylosing spondylitis or in good health (not recorded which).

This clonotype was observed a few times. The chain carries TRBV29-1 and TRBJ1-2; D is uncertain. Per germline, CDR1 SQVTM and CDR2 ANQGSEA. V was trimmed by 3 bases and J by 0 bases, leaving 5 bases between them. This CDR3 contains 12 residues. The CDR3 loop is CSVDPANYGYTF. CDR3 bases: TGCAGCGTTGACCCCGCTAACTATGGCTACACCTTC.

This clonotype was seen a handful of times. The chain carries TRBV7-6 and TRBJ2-1; 11 nucleotides align to TRBD1. The CDR3 runs 16 residues. J was trimmed by 3 bases and V by 5 bases; bases with no gene match: 6. Germline CDR1 and CDR2: SGHVS and FNYEAQ. CDR3 residues: CASSQIGTGGYNEQFF. CDR3 sequence (DNA): TGTGCCAGCAGCCAAATCGGGACAGGGGGCTACAATGAGCAGTTCTTC.

As to this clonotype: At one end the junction does not follow the germline gene, possibly because of a read error. The chain couples TRBV11-2 to TRBJ2-2; 8 bases are a match to TRBD2. This CDR3 has 15 residues. Germline values: CDR1 SGHAT, CDR2 FQNNGV. The CDR3 region is CASSPLIAGTGELFF. The CDR3 DNA reads as TGTGCCAGCAGCCCCCTTATAGCGGGAACCGGGGAGCTTTTTTTT.

This clonotype was detected ten times or more. The rearrangement uses TRBV15 and TRBJ2-2; D might be TRBD2 (5 bases). Trimming took off 8 bases at V and 4 bases at J, with 11 bases between the two ends. In germline, CDR1 is LNHNV, CDR2 YYDKDF (reference sequence). The CDR3 has 13 amino acids. Here the CDR3 reads CATRGPATGELFF. The CDR3 coding sequence is TGTGCCACCCGAGGGCCGGCCACCGGGGAGCTGTTTTTT.

The chain links TRBV20-1 to TRBJ2-1; 11 bases match TRBD2. The length of the CDR3 is 14 residues. Germline assignment: CDR1 DFQATT and CDR2 SNEGSKA (reference sequence). The CDR3 region has the DNA TGCAGGGCCCTAGCGGGAGGCCCGCATTTGGAGCAGTTCTTC. Translated, it gives CRALAGGPHLEQFF.

The chain carries TRBV2 and TRBJ2-3; no definite D call. In germline, CDR1 is SNHLY, CDR2 FYNNEI. This CDR3 has 12 residues. Trimming removed 4 bases at V and 4 bases at J, with 6 bases between. The CDR3 DNA follows: TGTGCCAGCAGTGTTTGGGCAGATACGCAGTATTTT. Its translation: CASSVWADTQYF.

This clonotype has only one observation. The rearrangement joins TRBV12-3 or TRBV12-4 to TRBJ2-1, with 9 bases matching TRBD2. V shed 7 bases, J shed 5 bases, and the junction held 9 bases outside the gene matches. The CDR3 runs to 15 residues. DNA for the CDR3: TGTGCCAGCACCCTGAGCGGGAGGAGGAACAATGAGCAGTTCTTC. Translation gives CASTLSGRRNNEQFF.

This clonotype was seen many times. The V gene is TRBV6-5, the J gene TRBJ2-7, with D hard to call. This CDR3 contains 15 residues. Germline loops: CDR1 MNHEY, CDR2 SVGAGI. Trimming left V 0 bases short and J 0 bases short, with 9 bases between. The CDR3 DNA sequence: TGTGCCAGCAGTTACTCCATGACTCGCTCCTACGAGCAGTACTTC. Translating it yields CASSYSMTRSYEQYF.

This clonotype was seen a handful of times. CDR3 residues: CASSTPVGYEQYF. CDR3 DNA: TGTGCCAGCAGCACCCCAGTGGGCTACGAGCAGTACTTC. The chain uses TRBV5-6 and TRBJ2-7; D remains unclear. This CDR3 is built from 13 residues. Germline V gene sequence: CDR1 SGHDT, CDR2 YYEEEE. Trimming removed 4 bases at V and 3 bases at J, with 11 bases between.